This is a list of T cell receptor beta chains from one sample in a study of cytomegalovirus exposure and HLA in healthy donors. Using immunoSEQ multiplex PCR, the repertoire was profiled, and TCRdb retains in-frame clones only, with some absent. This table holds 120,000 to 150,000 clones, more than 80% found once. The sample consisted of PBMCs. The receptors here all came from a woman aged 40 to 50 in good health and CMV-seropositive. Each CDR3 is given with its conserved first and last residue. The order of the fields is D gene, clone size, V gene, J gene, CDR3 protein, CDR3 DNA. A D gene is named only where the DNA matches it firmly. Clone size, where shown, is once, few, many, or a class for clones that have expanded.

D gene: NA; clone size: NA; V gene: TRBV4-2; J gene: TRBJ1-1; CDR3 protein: CASSQTSRGSEAFF; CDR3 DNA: TGTGCCAGCAGCCAAACATCGCGGGGGTCTGAAGCTTTCTTT
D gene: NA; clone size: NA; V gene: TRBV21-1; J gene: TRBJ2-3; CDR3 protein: CASTTSGSTDTQYF; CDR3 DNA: TGTGCCAGCACCACTAGCGGGAGCACAGATACGCAGTATTTT
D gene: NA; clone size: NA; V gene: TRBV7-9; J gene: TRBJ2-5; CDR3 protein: CASSPSGFGQETQYF; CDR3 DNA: TGTGCCAGCAGCCCCTCGGGGTTTGGTCAAGAGACCCAGTACTTC
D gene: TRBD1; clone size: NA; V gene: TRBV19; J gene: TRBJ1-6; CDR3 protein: CASSTGTGDSYNSPLHF; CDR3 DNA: TGTGCCAGTAGTACCGGGACAGGGGACTCCTATAATTCACCCCTCCACTTT
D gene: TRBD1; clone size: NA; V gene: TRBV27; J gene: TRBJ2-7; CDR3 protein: CASSSFAEGQGISYEQYF; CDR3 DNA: TGTGCCAGCAGTAGTTTCGCTGAAGGACAGGGTATTTCCTACGAGCAGTACTTC
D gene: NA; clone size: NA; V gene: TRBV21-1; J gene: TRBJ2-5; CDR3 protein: CASSKPLDREETQYF; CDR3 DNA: TGTGCCAGCAGCAAACCCCTGGACAGGGAAGAGACCCAGTACTTC
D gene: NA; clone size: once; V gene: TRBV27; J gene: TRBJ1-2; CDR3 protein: CATGRTDTYGYTF; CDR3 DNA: TGTGCGACCGGACGGACAGACACCTATGGCTACACCTTC
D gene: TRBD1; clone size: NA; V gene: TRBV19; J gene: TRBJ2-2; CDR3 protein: CASKGQGISGELFF; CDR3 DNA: TGTGCCAGTAAAGGACAGGGCATATCCGGGGAGCTGTTTTTT
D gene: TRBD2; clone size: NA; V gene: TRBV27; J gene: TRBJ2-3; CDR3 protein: CASSYTAGTSVSTDTQYF; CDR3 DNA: TGTGCCAGCAGTTACACCGCCGGGACTAGCGTGAGCACAGATACGCAGTATTTT
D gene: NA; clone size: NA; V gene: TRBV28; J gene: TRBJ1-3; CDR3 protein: CASSAGGSGNTIYF; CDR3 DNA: TGTGCCAGCAGTGCTGGAGGTTCTGGAAACACCATATATTTT
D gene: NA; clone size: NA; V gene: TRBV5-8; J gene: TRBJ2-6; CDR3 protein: CASSSPGSGANVLTF; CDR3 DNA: TGTGCCAGCAGCTCCCCGGGGTCTGGGGCCAACGTCCTGACTTTC
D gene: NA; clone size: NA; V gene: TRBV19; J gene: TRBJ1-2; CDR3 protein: CATSRASNYGYTF; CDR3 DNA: TGTGCGACTAGCAGGGCTTCTAACTATGGCTACACCTTC
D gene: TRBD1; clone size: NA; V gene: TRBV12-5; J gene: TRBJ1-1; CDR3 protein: CASGDFLRDRDGEAFF; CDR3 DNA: TGTGCTAGTGGTGACTTCCTCCGGGACAGGGATGGTGAAGCTTTCTTT
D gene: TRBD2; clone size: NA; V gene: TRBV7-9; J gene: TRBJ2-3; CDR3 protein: CASSLVVLAGGLGADTQYF; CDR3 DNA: TGTGCCAGCAGCTTAGTCGTCCTAGCGGGGGGGTTAGGGGCAGATACGCAGTATTTT
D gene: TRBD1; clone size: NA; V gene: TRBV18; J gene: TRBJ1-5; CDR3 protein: CASSPPGRGAQPQHF; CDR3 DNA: TGTGCCAGCTCACCACCGGGCAGGGGGGCCCAGCCCCAGCATTTT
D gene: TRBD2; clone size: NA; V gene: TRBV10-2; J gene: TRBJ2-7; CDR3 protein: CASSEGPYGLAGGLSVRDEQYF; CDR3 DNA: TGCGCCAGCAGTGAGGGACCCTATGGACTAGCGGGAGGGTTATCCGTTCGGGACGAGCAGTACTTC
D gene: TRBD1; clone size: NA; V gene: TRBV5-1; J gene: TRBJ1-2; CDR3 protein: CASSLVGGPNYGYTF; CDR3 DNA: TGCGCCAGCAGCTTGGTAGGGGGCCCCAACTATGGCTACACCTTC
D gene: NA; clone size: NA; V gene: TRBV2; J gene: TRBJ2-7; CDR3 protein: CASSLTGNPYEQYF; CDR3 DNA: TGTGCCAGCAGCCTCACAGGGAACCCCTACGAGCAGTACTTC
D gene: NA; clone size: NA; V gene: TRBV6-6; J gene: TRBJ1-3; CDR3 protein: CASSYPHGEGNTIYF; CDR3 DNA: TGTGCCAGCAGTTACCCGCATGGAGAAGGAAACACCATATATTTT
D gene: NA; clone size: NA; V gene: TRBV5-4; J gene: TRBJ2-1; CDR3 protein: CASSSDSRDNEQFF; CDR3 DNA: TGTGCCAGCAGTTCGGACTCCCGGGACAATGAGCAGTTCTTC
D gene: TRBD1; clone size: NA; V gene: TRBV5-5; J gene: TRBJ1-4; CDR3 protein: CASSFGQGGLGEKLFF; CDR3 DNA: TGTGCCAGCAGCTTTGGACAGGGGGGTTTAGGTGAAAAACTGTTTTTT
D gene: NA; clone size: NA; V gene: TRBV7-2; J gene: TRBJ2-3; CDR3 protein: CASSLGPRGRTDTQYF; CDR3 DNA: TGTGCCAGCAGCTTAGGCCCCCGGGGTCGAACAGATACGCAGTATTTT
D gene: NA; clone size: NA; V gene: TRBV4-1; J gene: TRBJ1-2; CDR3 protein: CASSQDGNYGYTF; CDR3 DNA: TGCGCCAGCAGCCAAGACGGTAACTATGGCTACACCTTC
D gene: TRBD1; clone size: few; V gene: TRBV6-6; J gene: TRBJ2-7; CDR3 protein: CASSPGQGTNEQYF; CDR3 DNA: TGTGCCAGCAGCCCGGGACAGGGAACGAACGAGCAGTACTTC
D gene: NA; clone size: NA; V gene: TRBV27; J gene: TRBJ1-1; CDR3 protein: CASSSTGLMNTEAFF; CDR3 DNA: TGTGCCAGCAGTTCGACAGGTTTGATGAACACTGAAGCTTTCTTT
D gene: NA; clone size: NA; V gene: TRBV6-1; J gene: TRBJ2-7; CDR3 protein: CASSDLYEQYF; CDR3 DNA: TGTGCCAGCAGTGACCTTTACGAGCAGTACTTC
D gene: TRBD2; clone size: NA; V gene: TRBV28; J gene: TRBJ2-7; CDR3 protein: CASSSLAGESEQYF; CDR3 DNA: TGTGCCAGCAGTTCACTAGCGGGAGAAAGCGAGCAGTACTTC
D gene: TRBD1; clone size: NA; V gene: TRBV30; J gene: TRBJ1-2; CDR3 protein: CAWRTGGHYGYTF; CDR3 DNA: TGTGCCTGGAGAACAGGGGGGCACTATGGCTACACCTTC
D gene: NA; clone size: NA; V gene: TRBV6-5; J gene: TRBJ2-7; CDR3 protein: CASSYNRADEQYF; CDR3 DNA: TGTGCCAGCAGTTACAACAGGGCGGACGAGCAGTACTTC
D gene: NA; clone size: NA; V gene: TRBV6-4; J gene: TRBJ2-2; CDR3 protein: CASSGQANTGELFF; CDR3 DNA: TGTGCCAGCAGTGGCCAGGCCAACACCGGGGAGCTGTTTTTT
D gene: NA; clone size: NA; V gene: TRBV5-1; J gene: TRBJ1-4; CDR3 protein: CASSQRGAGEKLFF; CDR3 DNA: TGCGCCAGCAGCCAACGGGGGGCGGGGGAAAAACTGTTTTTT
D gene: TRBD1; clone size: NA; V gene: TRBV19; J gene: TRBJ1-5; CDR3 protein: CASSIIQGQGRPWEPQHF; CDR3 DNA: TGTGCCAGTAGTATAATTCAGGGACAGGGGCGACCATGGGAGCCCCAGCATTTT
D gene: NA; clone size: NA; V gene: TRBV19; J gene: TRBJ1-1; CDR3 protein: CASRYGGTEAFF; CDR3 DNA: TGTGCCAGTAGGTACGGGGGCACTGAAGCTTTCTTT
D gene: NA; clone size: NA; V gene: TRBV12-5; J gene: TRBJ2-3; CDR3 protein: CASGFSPSAVLDTQYF; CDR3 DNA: TGTGCTAGTGGTTTTTCCCCCTCAGCGGTCCTCGATACGCAGTATTTT
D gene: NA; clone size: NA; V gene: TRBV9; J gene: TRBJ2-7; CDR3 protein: CASSVAPTGASYEQYF; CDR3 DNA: TGTGCCAGCAGCGTAGCTCCAACGGGAGCTTCCTACGAGCAGTACTTC
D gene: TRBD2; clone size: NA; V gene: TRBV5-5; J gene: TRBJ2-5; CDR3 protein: CASRPLAVQETQYF; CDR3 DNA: TGTGCCAGCAGACCGCTAGCGGTCCAAGAGACCCAGTACTTC
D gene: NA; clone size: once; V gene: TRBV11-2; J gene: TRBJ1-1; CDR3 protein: CASSSRESEAFF; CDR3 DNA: TGTGCCAGCAGCTCCCGGGAGAGTGAAGCTTTCTTT
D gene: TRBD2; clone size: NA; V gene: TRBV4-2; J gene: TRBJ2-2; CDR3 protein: CASSLSGSRNTGELFF; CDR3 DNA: TGTGCCAGCAGCCTTAGCGGGAGCCGTAACACCGGGGAGCTGTTTTTT
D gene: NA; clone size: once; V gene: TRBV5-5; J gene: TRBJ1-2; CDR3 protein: CASSPTPKNYGYTF; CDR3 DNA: TGTGCCAGCAGCCCGACACCGAAAAACTATGGCTACACCTTC
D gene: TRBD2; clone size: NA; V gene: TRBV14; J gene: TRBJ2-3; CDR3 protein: CASSQKRLAGTDTQYF; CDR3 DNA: TGTGCCAGCAGCCAAAAGAGGCTAGCGGGTACAGATACGCAGTATTTT
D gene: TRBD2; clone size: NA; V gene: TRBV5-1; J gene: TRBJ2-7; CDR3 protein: CASSLVAGSSYEQYF; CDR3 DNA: TGCGCCAGCAGCTTGGTAGCGGGGAGTTCCTACGAGCAGTACTTC
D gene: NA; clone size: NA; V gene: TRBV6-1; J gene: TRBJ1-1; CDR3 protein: CASSEARTAMNTEAFF; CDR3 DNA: TGTGCCAGCAGTGAAGCGCGAACAGCCATGAACACTGAAGCTTTCTTT
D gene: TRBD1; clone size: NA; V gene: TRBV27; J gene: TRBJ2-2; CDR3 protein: CASRPGQGAGELFF; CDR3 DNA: TGTGCCAGCAGACCGGGACAGGGAGCCGGGGAGCTGTTTTTT
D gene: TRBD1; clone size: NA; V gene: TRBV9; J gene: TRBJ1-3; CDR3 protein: CASSVGDRSSGNTIYF; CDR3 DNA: TGTGCCAGCAGCGTAGGGGACAGGAGCTCTGGAAACACCATATATTTT
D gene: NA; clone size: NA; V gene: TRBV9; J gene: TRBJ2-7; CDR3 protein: CASSVTDYSYEQYF; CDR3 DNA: TGTGCCAGCAGCGTAACGGACTACTCCTACGAGCAGTACTTC
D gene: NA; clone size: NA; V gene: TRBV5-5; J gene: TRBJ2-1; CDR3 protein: CASSPTSSYNEQFF; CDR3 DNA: TGTGCCAGCAGCCCGACTAGCTCCTACAATGAGCAGTTCTTC
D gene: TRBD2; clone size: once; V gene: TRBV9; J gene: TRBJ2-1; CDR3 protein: CASSGGLAGGPSYNEQFF; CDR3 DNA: TGTGCCAGCAGCGGAGGACTAGCGGGAGGGCCATCCTACAATGAGCAGTTCTTC
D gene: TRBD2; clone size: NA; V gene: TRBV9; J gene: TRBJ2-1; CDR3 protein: CASSASGRDTPQFF; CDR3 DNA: TGTGCCAGCAGCGCTAGCGGGAGGGACACTCCGCAGTTCTTC
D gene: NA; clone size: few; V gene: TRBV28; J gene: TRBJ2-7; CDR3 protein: CASSFPLGPADSYEQYF; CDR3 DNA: TGTGCCAGCAGTTTCCCGCTTGGTCCTGCCGACTCCTACGAGCAGTACTTC
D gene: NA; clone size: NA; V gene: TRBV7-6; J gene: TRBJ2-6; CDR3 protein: CASSGRGSGANVLTF; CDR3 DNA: TGTGCCAGCAGCGGCCGAGGTTCTGGGGCCAACGTCCTGACTTTC
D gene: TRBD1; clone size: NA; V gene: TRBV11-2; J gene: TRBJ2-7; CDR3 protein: CASSFSTGTGVEQYF; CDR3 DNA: TGTGCCAGCAGCTTCTCCACCGGGACAGGGGTCGAGCAGTACTTC
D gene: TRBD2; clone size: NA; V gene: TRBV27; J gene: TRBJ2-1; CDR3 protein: CASSLYPPLSSGGGEQFF; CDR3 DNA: TGTGCCAGCAGTTTATACCCCCCTCTATCGAGCGGGGGAGGTGAGCAGTTCTTC
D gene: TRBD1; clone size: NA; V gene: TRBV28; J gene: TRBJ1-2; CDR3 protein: CASSLDRGRSGYTF; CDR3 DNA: TGTGCCAGCAGTTTGGACAGGGGGCGAAGTGGCTACACCTTC
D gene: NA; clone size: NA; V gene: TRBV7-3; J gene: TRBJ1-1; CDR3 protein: CASSLTGTDNTEAFF; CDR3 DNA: TGTGCCAGCAGCTTAACGGGCACAGATAACACTGAAGCTTTCTTT
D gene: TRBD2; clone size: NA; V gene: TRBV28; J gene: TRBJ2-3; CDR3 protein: CASTGRESVPAQYF; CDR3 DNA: TGTGCCAGCACCGGGCGGGAGTCGGTCCCCGCGCAGTATTTT